This T cell receptor beta chain was documented in a study of OX40 agonist ivuxolimab in advanced cancers. Study-wide background: Participants, roughly 80% male, averaged 60 years of age, ranging from roughly 23 to 90. Among those treated, three patients had partial responses, one with hepatocellular carcinoma and two with cutaneous melanoma.

As to this clone: Its antigen is not identified.

Profiling relied on immunoSEQ multiplex PCR, and the TCRdb table lists in-frame clones only, not all of them. The sample lists nearly 50,000 clones; roughly 88% were seen once. Blood draws occurred at baseline, cycle 4 day 1, and cycle 7 day 1. Findings of the study overall: On average, a greater number of expanded clones characterised CD8+ T cells relative to CD4+.

Germline V lookup: CDR1 MNHEY, CDR2 SMNVEV (reference sequence). The CDR3 is 13 amino acids. V lost 5 bases and J lost 5, with 12 bases in between. The chain combines TRBV27 with TRBJ2-5; D is undetermined. The input for sequencing was CD4+ or CD8+ T cells sorted from blood, taken in a trial of the OX40 agonist ivuxolimab. The source of this sequence is an adult with an advanced solid tumor such as melanoma, head and neck, liver or kidney cancer. The CDR3 loop is CASSLGTTETQYF. CDR3 nucleotides: TGTGCCAGCAGTCTCGGCACCACGGAGACCCAGTACTTC.